Listed below are T cell receptor beta chains from one sample, sequenced in a study of shared clonotypes between healthy human individuals. TCRdb's copy holds only in-frame clones and misses some; the assay was immunoSEQ multiplex PCR. Of 400,000 to 500,000 clones in the sample, 60% to 85% were seen once. Specimen: PBMCs. These receptors were taken from a woman aged 40 to 49 in good health. Some clones in this sample may be carry-over from other donors' samples. The CDR3 runs from the conserved cysteine through the conserved F or W. The D gene is left open where the match is weak. Size tells how often a clone was seen (once, few, many) or the class of an expanded clone, and some rows leave it out.

v_call	j_call	clone_size	d_call	cdr3_aa	cdr3_nt
TRBV4-1	TRBJ2-7	many	-	CASSPAGRPDYEQYF	TGCGCCAGCAGCCCCGCGGGACGGCCCGACTACGAGCAGTACTTC
TRBV5-6	TRBJ2-3	-	-	CASSLVAADTQYF	TGTGCCAGCAGCTTGGTGGCGGCAGATACGCAGTATTTT
TRBV15	TRBJ2-2	-	-	CATSRGTNTGELFF	TGTGCCACCAGCAGAGGGACTAACACCGGGGAGCTGTTTTTT
TRBV2	TRBJ2-3	once	-	CASSVHREDTQYF	TGTGCCAGCAGTGTGCACAGGGAAGATACGCAGTATTTT
TRBV30	TRBJ2-3	-	TRBD2	CAWGLAVDTQYF	TGTGCCTGGGGACTAGCGGTCGATACGCAGTATTTT
TRBV6-6	TRBJ2-7	-	TRBD2	CASSRGAGAGYEQYF	TGTGCCAGCAGTCGAGGCGCGGGAGCGGGATACGAGCAGTACTTC
TRBV20-1	TRBJ2-7	-	-	CSALITRNFYF	TGCAGTGCCCTGATAACTAGAAATTTCTACTTC
TRBV27	TRBJ2-7	many	-	CASRFTGQGGYEQYF	TGTGCCAGCAGATTCACGGGACAAGGTGGCTACGAGCAGTACTTC
TRBV14	TRBJ2-7	-	-	CASSQLQSPRDEQYF	TGTGCCAGCAGCCAATTACAGTCTCCAAGGGACGAGCAGTACTTC
TRBV7-9	TRBJ2-5	-	-	CASNPPSESRTQYF	TGTGCCAGCAACCCTCCAAGCGAGTCACGGACCCAGTACTTC
TRBV5-1	TRBJ2-2	once	TRBD2	CASSLNGLGGELFF	TGCGCCAGCAGCTTGAATGGACTAGGAGGGGAGCTGTTTTTT
TRBV28	TRBJ1-1	-	-	CASSLGQTMNTEAFF	TGTGCCAGCAGCCTCGGACAAACCATGAACACTGAAGCTTTCTTT
TRBV19	TRBJ2-7	-	TRBD1	CASSTPGQGVYEQYF	TGTGCCAGTAGTACCCCGGGACAGGGGGTGTACGAGCAGTACTTC
TRBV4-1	TRBJ1-5	few	-	CASSQEEGSGQPQHF	TGCGCCAGCAGCCAAGAGGAAGGTAGCGGTCAGCCCCAGCATTTT
TRBV19	TRBJ2-2	-	-	CASRVSGTPNTGELFF	TGTGCCAGTAGGGTCTCCGGGACCCCGAACACCGGGGAGCTGTTTTTT